This T cell receptor (beta chain) was obtained from a study of shared clonotypes between healthy human individuals (TCRdb year 2020). At the level of the whole study: A couple of women and a few men aged 18 to 49 years were included in the cohort. Per donor, three plates each were used for CD4 naive and CD4 memory, two for CD8 naive, and one for CD8 memory. The study deeply sequenced blood TCR repertoires of five healthy adults to estimate repertoire size and the extent of clonotype sharing between individuals. Libraries were prepared and TCR repertoires were sequenced by different laboratories using diverse techniques, in order to increase sequencing depth and limit assay-specific biases. Leukapheresis yielded between about 0.9 and 9.5 billion PBMCs per donor. Broader findings and caveats from the paper: Across a few donors, around 5.4% of naive CD4, more than 3% of naive CD8, approximately 2.5% of memory CD4, and around 0.4% of memory CD8 clonotypes were shared. Naive subsets generally had larger estimated clonotype richness than memory subsets did. Even with the large sequencing depth, rarefaction of the sorted-subset datasets indicated that sequencing was incomplete. Because the study included only a small number of donors, the genetic and exposure-history diversity represented was limited. Pairwise subsampling indicated that sequencing depth was expected to affect the degree of clonotype sharing among donors. Only blood was sampled, and tissue TCR repertoires likely differ from those in blood. Compared with non-shared clonotypes, clonotypes shared by all four sorted-subset donors had higher generation probabilities.

Points on this clone: This receptor's antigen is unknown. No base quality values were provided; no much bigger clone lies one nucleotide off.

Donors were healthy HIV-negative adults with no recently reported acute infections or vaccinations. Every donor was a Caucasian adult residing in Nashville, Tennessee, USA. CD8 memory samples consisted of magnetically selected CD45RO+ cells combined with CCR7-negative CD45RA+ effector memory (TemRA) cells. Blood was obtained by leukapheresis, after which PBMCs were separated by Ficoll-Histopaque density gradient centrifugation and cryopreserved in liquid nitrogen vapor phase. Analytical flow cytometry was used to check the purity and quantity of each magnetically sorted T cell population. Genomic DNA was isolated from each sorted fraction and quantified by UV absorbance on a Nanodrop 2000c. The CDR3 measures 12 amino acids from cysteine to phenylalanine. Only the CDR3 DNA stays, 36 bases, in frame from base 1. Sequences SGHAT (CDR1) and FQDESV (CDR2) are obtained from the germline V gene (reference sequence). V is clipped by 6 bases and J by 11 bases, and the sequence between their germline boundaries is 16 bases long.

Using the deep immunoSEQ assay, multiplex PCR amplified TCR CDR3 regions from genomic DNA. Genomic DNA extracted from each cell subset was distributed evenly over all wells of several immunoSEQ 96-well plates, and each plate served as one replicate. For sorted subsets, around 200 ng genomic DNA, equal to 30,000 or so T cell genomes, was loaded into each replicate PCR. Purified libraries were quantified with a Qubit 3.0 fluorometer, sized on a Bioanalyzer 2100, and re-quantified with the KAPA Library Quantification kit. Each immunoSEQ 96-well plate was sequenced on its own single-read 150-cycle Illumina NextSeq 550 flow cell. The authors' analysis ran thus. Because the immunoSEQ output held only junctional sequences and lacked quality scores, the filtering could not match the filtering applied to full-length reads. Sequences were annotated with PyIR, a Python wrapper for IgBLAST v1.9, using IMGT germline references to assign V/J genes and CDR3. Reads were filtered out if the reads had weak V/J assignments (E-value above 1e-6), no CDR3, stop codons, out-of-frame junctions, or ambiguous translated residues. A V3J clonotype was defined by an identical inferred V gene, J gene, and CDR3 amino acid sequence. To compute the percentage overlap between repertoires, the number of shared unique clonotypes was divided by the size of the smaller repertoire. Three approaches were used to assess repertoire richness: RTK rarefaction, the Chao1 estimator, and Recon v2.1 estimates of unobserved clonotypes. Generation probabilities were computed with OLGA for all TCRbeta clonotypes obtained by the gDNA method from four donors. TCRdb obtained this table from immuneACCESS and retained in-frame rearrangements with V and J assigned. These tables miss some clones; where compared with another copy, unresolved V genes account for less than half of the shortfall, and the remainder is unexplained. V and J calls and clone size are given by that table; D and trimming were obtained from the DNA. In this sample the table shows about 320,000 clones, around nine tenths of which occur a single time. Around 15% of the sample rests with the top ten.

The sequence was collected from a young man in good health. What was sequenced was memory CD8+ T cells sorted from blood. This sample's cell subset or site label indicates: CD45RO+ cells pooled with CCR7-negative TemRA cells. Recombination linked TRBV11-1 to TRBJ1-1, with the identity of the D gene unclear. The CDR3 corresponds to CASRRIYGIAFF. The nucleotide sequence is given as TGTGCCAGCAGGAGAATTTATGGAATCGCTTTCTTT.